This T cell receptor beta chain was obtained from a study of control samples from healthy donors and cancer patients (dated by TCRdb to the early 2020s). The method behind the library was the immunoSEQ multiplex PCR assay. The source is immuneACCESS, and TCRdb retained only in-frame sequences with V and J called. Part of the clones is not carried over; for the studies checked, unresolved V genes explain less than half of this, and the remainder is unexplained. The sample data list about 21,000 clones, and around four fifths of these were observed just once. The ten top clones hold roughly 20% of the sample. A remark on this clone: Its binding antigen is unknown. Base-call qualities are not available, and no considerably larger clone is one nucleotide away.

V lost 5 bases and J lost 8 bases; the stretch between them is 15 bases long. The CDR3 sequence holds 13 residues, the cysteine and phenylalanine included. The retained sequence is limited to the CDR3, 39 bases, with the frame set at the first base. CDR1 and CDR2 were assigned from the germline V gene (reference sequence) as SEHNR and FQNEAQ. Rearrangement joined TRBV7-9 to TRBJ1-1; the D region possibly corresponds to TRBD1 (5 bases align). This receptor was obtained from a man aged 60-69 years with colorectal cancer. Material for sequencing was PBMCs. This receptor carries the CDR3 CASSRAPSGEAFF. Here is the DNA: TGTGCCAGCAGCCGAGCCCCATCAGGGGAAGCTTTCTTT.